A selection of T cell receptor beta chains follows, all from one sample in a study of lymphopenia after photon versus proton radiotherapy. The data were produced by immunoSEQ multiplex PCR, yet TCRdb's version contains in-frame clones alone and is incomplete. The table includes around 70,000 clones, around 93% detected once. Sequenced here: peripheral blood, sampled from a patient treated with photon-based radiotherapy. These receptors originate from a woman aged 35 to 49 with cholangiocarcinoma. The CDR3 runs from the conserved cysteine through the conserved F or W. D genes are given only for firm matches. Expanded clones are given a class, and other clones once, few, many or no size at all.

J: TRBJ1-1; size: few; D: NA; V: TRBV9; CDR3: CASSVGPNTEAFF; DNA: TGTGCCAGCAGCGTGGGACCGAACACTGAAGCTTTCTTT
J: TRBJ2-1; size: NA; D: NA; V: TRBV7-3; CDR3: CASSAREDNEQFF; DNA: TGTGCCAGCAGCGCCCGGGAAGACAATGAGCAGTTCTTC
J: TRBJ2-3; size: NA; D: TRBD2; V: TRBV7-6; CDR3: CASSPIQRGDRTDTQYF; DNA: TGTGCCAGCAGCCCCATCCAGCGGGGGGACCGCACAGATACGCAGTATTTT
J: TRBJ2-1; size: NA; D: TRBD2; V: TRBV2; CDR3: CASMRQLADYNEQFF; DNA: TGTGCCAGCATGAGACAACTAGCGGACTACAATGAGCAGTTCTTC
J: TRBJ1-1; size: NA; D: NA; V: TRBV29-1; CDR3: CSVGNMNTEAFF; DNA: TGCAGCGTTGGGAACATGAACACTGAAGCTTTCTTT
J: TRBJ2-3; size: NA; D: NA; V: TRBV7-6; CDR3: CASSLGGGNRGGDTQYF; DNA: TGTGCCAGCAGCTTAGGAGGCGGGAACAGGGGGGGAGATACGCAGTATTTT
J: TRBJ1-1; size: NA; D: NA; V: TRBV7-2; CDR3: CASSRGLLNRRTEAFF; DNA: TGTGCCAGCAGTCGCGGGTTATTAAACAGGAGGACTGAAGCTTTCTTT
J: TRBJ1-3; size: NA; D: NA; V: TRBV6-5; CDR3: CASSETLWGNTIYF; DNA: TGTGCCAGCAGCGAGACCCTTTGGGGAAACACCATATATTTT
J: TRBJ1-1; size: NA; D: TRBD1; V: TRBV29-1; CDR3: CSVGTGGVTEAFF; DNA: TGCAGCGTAGGGACAGGAGGGGTCACTGAAGCTTTCTTT
J: TRBJ2-1; size: NA; D: TRBD1; V: TRBV29-1; CDR3: CSAGTGGSNEQFF; DNA: TGCAGCGCAGGGACAGGGGGGAGCAATGAGCAGTTCTTC
J: TRBJ1-6; size: NA; D: TRBD1; V: TRBV10-3; CDR3: CAISPTGRRGSPLHF; DNA: TGTGCCATCAGTCCGACAGGGAGACGCGGGTCACCCCTCCACTTT
J: TRBJ2-5; size: NA; D: TRBD1; V: TRBV6-6; CDR3: CASSYRDRSEETQYF; DNA: TGTGCCAGCAGTTACAGGGACAGGTCCGAAGAGACCCAGTACTTC
J: TRBJ1-2; size: NA; D: NA; V: TRBV2; CDR3: CASSEIRDNYGYTF; DNA: TGTGCCAGCAGTGAAATCAGGGATAACTATGGCTACACCTTC
J: TRBJ2-3; size: NA; D: NA; V: TRBV11-2; CDR3: CASSYRVGTDTQYF; DNA: TGTGCCAGCAGCTACAGGGTAGGCACAGATACGCAGTATTTT
J: TRBJ2-7; size: NA; D: NA; V: TRBV7-9; CDR3: CASSPPLVFGQSSYYEQYF; DNA: TGTGCCAGCAGCCCGCCCTTGGTGTTCGGGCAGTCCTCTTACTACGAGCAGTACTTC
J: TRBJ2-7; size: NA; D: NA; V: TRBV10-3; CDR3: CAISDEDKIYEQYF; DNA: TGTGCCATCAGTGACGAGGACAAAATCTACGAGCAGTACTTC
J: TRBJ1-3; size: NA; D: NA; V: TRBV4-1; CDR3: CASSEGPGNTIYF; DNA: TGCGCCAGCAGCGAAGGGCCCGGAAACACCATATATTTT
J: TRBJ1-4; size: NA; D: NA; V: TRBV19; CDR3: CASSTRDEKLFF; DNA: TGTGCCAGTAGTACCCGAGATGAAAAACTGTTTTTT
J: TRBJ1-2; size: NA; D: NA; V: TRBV21-1; CDR3: CASPQRGEGHGYTF; DNA: TGTGCCAGCCCCCAGAGGGGTGAAGGGCATGGCTACACCTTC
J: TRBJ2-1; size: NA; D: TRBD2; V: TRBV6-5; CDR3: CASSRGTSGGMGQFF; DNA: TGTGCCAGCAGTCGTGGGACTAGCGGTGGAATGGGGCAGTTCTTC
J: TRBJ1-5; size: NA; D: NA; V: TRBV15; CDR3: CATSRGGATEPQHF; DNA: TGTGCCACCAGCAGAGGGGGGGCCACGGAGCCCCAGCATTTT
J: TRBJ2-2; size: NA; D: NA; V: TRBV7-6; CDR3: CASSLETNTGELFF; DNA: TGTGCCAGCAGCTTAGAAACGAACACCGGGGAGCTGTTTTTT
J: TRBJ2-7; size: NA; D: TRBD1; V: TRBV6-1; CDR3: CASSEAGTGYEQYF; DNA: TGTGCCAGCAGTGAAGCGGGGACAGGGTACGAGCAGTACTTC
J: TRBJ2-7; size: NA; D: NA; V: TRBV29-1; CDR3: CSVEDKSGFYEQYF; DNA: TGCAGCGTTGAAGACAAGAGCGGATTTTACGAGCAGTACTTC
J: TRBJ1-2; size: NA; D: TRBD1; V: TRBV29-1; CDR3: CSADRQGEGGYTF; DNA: TGCAGCGCAGACAGACAGGGGGAAGGTGGCTACACCTTC
J: TRBJ2-5; size: NA; D: NA; V: TRBV30; CDR3: CAWAGTHQETQYF; DNA: TGTGCCTGGGCCGGGACACATCAAGAGACCCAGTACTTC
J: TRBJ1-2; size: NA; D: NA; V: TRBV6-5; CDR3: CASTGTENGYTF; DNA: TGTGCCAGCACCGGGACGGAGAATGGCTACACCTTC
J: TRBJ1-2; size: NA; D: NA; V: TRBV5-1; CDR3: CASSLAVTGLGYTF; DNA: TGCGCCAGCAGCTTGGCCGTAACAGGGCTTGGCTACACCTTC
J: TRBJ2-5; size: NA; D: TRBD2; V: TRBV7-6; CDR3: CASSSNGAGGSQETQYF; DNA: TGTGCCAGCAGCTCGAATGGGGCCGGGGGGTCCCAAGAGACCCAGTACTTC
J: TRBJ2-7; size: NA; D: TRBD1; V: TRBV27; CDR3: CASSTRDRATWEQYF; DNA: TGTGCCAGCAGTACCCGGGACAGGGCTACGTGGGAGCAGTACTTC
J: TRBJ2-3; size: NA; D: NA; V: TRBV12-2; CDR3: CASRLTSRSTDTQYF; DNA: TGTGCAAGTCGCTTAACTAGCCGAAGCACAGATACGCAGTATTTT
J: TRBJ1-4; size: NA; D: TRBD1; V: TRBV5-1; CDR3: CASSIGDRGKDEKLFF; DNA: TGCGCCAGCAGCATAGGAGACAGGGGGAAAGACGAAAAACTGTTTTTT